This T cell receptor beta chain came from a study of T cell repertoires in cytomegalovirus infection. Findings and caveats of the study: Adding up the frequency of public TCR beta families identified people who carried CMV plus the relevant HLA. CMV-specific TCR beta clonotypes restricted by HLA-C dominated the ex vivo response.

Each CDR3 protein gets one entry after TCRdb re-called the reads with MiXCR. The data contain roughly 500,000 distinct CDR3 sequences, approximately 10% of them singletons. About this clonotype: Its antigen remains unknown.

This CDR3 has 19 residues. Trimming shortened V by 0 bases and J by 2 bases, and 23 bases separated the two germline ends. Germline V CDR1 and CDR2: SGHDN, FVKESK. The chain has TRBV14 and TRBJ2-7, with D maybe TRBD1 (5 bases). This TCR came from a human donor in good health (CMV status not recorded). Some clones in this sample may be carry-over from other donors' samples. The specimen was PBMCs. The CDR3 nucleotides read TGTGCCAGCAGCCAAGATACCCTGACAGCGCGACTTGCAACCTACGAGCAGTACTTC. Protein product: CASSQDTLTARLATYEQYF.